These 9 T cell receptor beta chains were all obtained from the same sample, sequenced in a study of blood T cell repertoires in COVID-19. Using immunoSEQ multiplex PCR, the repertoire was profiled, and TCRdb retains in-frame clones only, with some absent. The data hold about 220,000 clones, with roughly 84% observed a single time. The material sequenced was peripheral blood. The source of these receptors is a man between 50 and 59 years old with active or convalescent COVID-19.

This chain connects TRBV28 to TRBJ1-4; 8 positions agree with TRBD1. CDR1 and CDR2 (germline): MDHEN, SYDVKM. Trimming took 1 base from V and 7 from J; bases not matched to a gene: 8. The CDR3 loop spans 16 amino acids. Here the CDR3 DNA reads TGTGCCAGCAGTTTATCCAGGGGGCGCAGGATTGAAAAACTGTTTTTT. This translates into CASSLSRGRRIEKLFF.

The V call is TRBV19, the J call TRBJ1-1; no clear D gene. Germline V gene lookup returns CDR1 LNHDA and CDR2 SQIVND (reference sequence). The CDR3 loop spans 14 amino acids. V dropped 3 bases and J dropped 0 bases, with 8 bases sitting between them. CDR3 nucleotide sequence: TGTGCCAGTAGTATTGCACATTTGAACACTGAAGCTTTCTTT. It yields the protein CASSIAHLNTEAFF.

V and J are TRBV7-3 and TRBJ2-7, with no clear D. Trimming removed 1 base at V and 0 bases at J, with 10 bases between. The germline gives CDR1 SGHTA, CDR2 FQGTGA. CDR3 length: 15 amino acids. The CDR3 reads CASSLKSADSYEQYV. The DNA for the CDR3 is TGTGCCAGCAGCTTAAAATCGGCGGACTCCTACGAGCAGTACGTC.

This rearrangement joins TRBV2 to TRBJ2-7; 8 bases match TRBD1. The germline gives CDR1 SNHLY, CDR2 FYNNEI. J gave up 7 bases and V 4 bases, and 6 bases lay outside the gene matches. The CDR3 is made up of 13 amino acids. The CDR3 DNA is TGTGCCAGCAGTGTCAGGACAGGGACGGAGCAGTACTTC. Encoded protein: CASSVRTGTEQYF.

V usage is TRBV11-2 and J usage is TRBJ2-5; the match to TRBD2 covers 9 bases. There are 16 residues in the CDR3. Trimming cost V 2 bases and J 1 base; bases outside gene matches: 5. In germline, CDR1 is SGHAT, CDR2 FQNNGV. In DNA form, the CDR3 reads TGTGCCAGCAGCTTACAAGCGGGAGGCTTCCAAGAGACCCAGTACTTC. Protein sequence: CASSLQAGGFQETQYF.

The chain recombines TRBV29-1 with TRBJ2-3; 13 bases fit TRBD2. This CDR3 contains 14 residues. With 0 bases clipped from V and 11 bases from J, the junction kept 5 bases outside the gene matches. Germline V gene sequence: CDR1 SQVTM, CDR2 ANQGSEA. This CDR3 reads CSVEDRLAGGGQYF. CDR3 in DNA: TGCAGCGTTGAAGATCGACTAGCGGGGGGTGGGCAGTATTTT.

The chain recombines TRBV5-1 with TRBJ1-4, with 7 bases identical to TRBD1. V gave up 4 bases and J gave up 3 bases; unmatched junction bases: 12. The CDR3 length is 17 residues. Germline CDR1 reads SGHRS; CDR2 reads YFSETQ. CDR3 in DNA: TGCGCCAGCAGCCGACTACAGGGGAGTGGAGCTAATGAAAAACTGTTTTTT. Encoded protein: CASSRLQGSGANEKLFF.

J is TRBJ2-7 and V is TRBV7-9, with D possibly being TRBD2 (6 bases). Germline CDR1 reads SEHNR; CDR2 reads FQNEAQ (reference sequence). The CDR3 has 14 residues. The V end lost 3 bases, the J end lost 2 bases, and 11 bases lay between the germline ends. The CDR3 spells CASSLASVPYEQYF. CDR3 sequence (DNA): TGTGCCAGCAGCTTGGCTAGCGTTCCCTACGAGCAGTACTTC.

The CDR3 bases are TGCGCCAGCAGTCCTGGGGGTAGCGGTCCTAGCACAGATACGCAGTATTTT. Amino acid sequence: CASSPGGSGPSTDTQYF. This chain connects TRBV5-1 to TRBJ2-3; D possibly corresponds to TRBD2 (6 bases). Germline-derived CDR1 and CDR2 are SGHRS and YFSETQ. V lost 5 bases to trimming and J lost 0 bases, with 19 bases between them. The CDR3 loop spans 17 amino acids.